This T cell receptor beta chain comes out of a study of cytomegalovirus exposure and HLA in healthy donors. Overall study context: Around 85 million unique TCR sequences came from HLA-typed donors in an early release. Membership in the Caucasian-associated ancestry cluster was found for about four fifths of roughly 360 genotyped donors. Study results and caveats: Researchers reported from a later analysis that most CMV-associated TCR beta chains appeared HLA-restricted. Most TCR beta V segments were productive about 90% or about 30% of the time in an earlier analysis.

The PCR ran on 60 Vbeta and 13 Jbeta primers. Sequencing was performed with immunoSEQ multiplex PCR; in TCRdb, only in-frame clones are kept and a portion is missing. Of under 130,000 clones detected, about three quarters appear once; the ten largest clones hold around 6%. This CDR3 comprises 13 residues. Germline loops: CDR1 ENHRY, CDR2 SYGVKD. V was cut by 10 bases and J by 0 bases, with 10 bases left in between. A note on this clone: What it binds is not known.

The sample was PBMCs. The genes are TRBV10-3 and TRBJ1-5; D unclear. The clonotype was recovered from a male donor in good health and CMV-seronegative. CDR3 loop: CATNKDSNQPQHF. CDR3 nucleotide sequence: TGTGCCACAAACAAAGATAGCAATCAGCCCCAGCATTTT.